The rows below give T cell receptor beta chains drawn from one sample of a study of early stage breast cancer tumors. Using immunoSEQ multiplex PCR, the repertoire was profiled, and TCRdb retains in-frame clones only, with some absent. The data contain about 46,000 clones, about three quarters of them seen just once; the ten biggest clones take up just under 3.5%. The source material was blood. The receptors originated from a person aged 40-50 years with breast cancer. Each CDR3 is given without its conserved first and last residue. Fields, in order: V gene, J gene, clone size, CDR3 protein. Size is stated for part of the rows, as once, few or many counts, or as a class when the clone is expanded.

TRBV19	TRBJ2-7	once	ASSPGRTGGAYEQY
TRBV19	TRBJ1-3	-	ASSADRGNTIY
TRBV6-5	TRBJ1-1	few	ASSSGQQLMNTEAF
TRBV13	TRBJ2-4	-	ASTHGGFTLRASSNIQY
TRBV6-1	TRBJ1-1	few	ASSELGLVAEAF
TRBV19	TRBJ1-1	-	ASSRGQLNTEAF
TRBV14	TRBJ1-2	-	ASSRARGAGYT
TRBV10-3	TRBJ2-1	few	AISESLAGASYNEQF
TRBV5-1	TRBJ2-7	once	ASILGPSDSYEQY
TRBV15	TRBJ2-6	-	ATSRGTSSGANVLT
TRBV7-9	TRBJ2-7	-	ASSTNIPGQGGTTYEQY
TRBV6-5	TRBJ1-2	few	ASSYPDSMSYT
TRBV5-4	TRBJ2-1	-	ASSQDGTIPVYNEQF
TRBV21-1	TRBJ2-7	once	ASRRGGGDYEQY
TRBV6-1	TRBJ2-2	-	ASSERAGPTGELF
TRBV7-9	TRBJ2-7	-	ASSFQDRGYEQY
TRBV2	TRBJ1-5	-	ASRGTGGMNQPQH
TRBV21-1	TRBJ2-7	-	ASSKKELDRGQREQY
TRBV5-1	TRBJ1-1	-	ASSYASGVRNTEAF
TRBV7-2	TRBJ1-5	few	ASSLGPNQPQH
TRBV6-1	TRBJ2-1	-	ASSASVSEQF
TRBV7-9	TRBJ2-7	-	ASSLMGSGTGKDEQY
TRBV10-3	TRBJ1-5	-	AISAADQPQH
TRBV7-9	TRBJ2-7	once	ASSLDQGGNYEQY